The clone carrying this T cell receptor (beta chain) was counted many times. Its specificity is unknown. Per germline, CDR1 SGHAT and CDR2 FQNNGV. The V end was cut by 5 bases, the J end by 3 bases, with 8 bases between. The CDR3 is 12 residues long. The sample originates from a study of neurological immune-mediated disorders. Study-wide findings and caveats: None of the CDR3 amino acid sequences in expanded clones turned up in more than one subject, which points to private repertoires in all groups.

TCRdb analysed the 5' RACE reads with MiXCR anew, one entry per CDR3 protein. The repertoire includes fewer than 40,000 distinct CDR3 sequences, about 4.8% of them detected once, and approximately 9.1% sits in the top ten. Sorted libraries were made with some 1 million CD4+ or CD8+ T cells. The TCR originated in a young man in good health. V gene TRBV11-2 combines with J gene TRBJ2-7; the D is unclear. Sequencing input: CD4+ T cells from blood. The CDR3 sequence is CASSLKIYEQYF. CDR3 nucleotide sequence: TGTGCCAGCAGCCTTAAAATCTACGAGCAGTACTTC.